A selection of T cell receptor beta chains follows, all from one sample in a study of T cell changes during pregnancy in multiple sclerosis. Method: immunoSEQ multiplex PCR; TCRdb's copy keeps in-frame clones and lacks some. Of about 61,000 clones in the sample, 93% were seen once. This sample comprised CD8+ T cells from peripheral blood mononuclear cells, obtained in the third trimester of pregnancy. The receptor set was obtained from a female donor with multiple sclerosis, enrolled in a pregnancy study. Each CDR3 is given with its conserved first and last residue. A D gene is named only where the DNA matches it firmly. Clone sizes are given selectively: once, few, many, or a class where the clone is expanded.

>NA|TRBV27|TRBJ1-4|NA
CASSLQGGGEKLFF
TGTGCCAGCAGTTTACAGGGTGGAGGGGAAAAACTGTTTTTT
>once|TRBV30|TRBJ1-2|NA
CAWSVLSYGYTF
TGTGCCTGGAGTGTACTGTCATATGGCTACACCTTC
>NA|TRBV27|TRBJ2-7|TRBD1
CASGTGVHEQYF
TGTGCCTCCGGGACAGGGGTACACGAGCAGTACTTC
>NA|TRBV28|TRBJ1-1|NA
CASRMDQGAEAFF
TGTGCCAGCAGAATGGATCAGGGCGCTGAAGCTTTCTTT
>once|TRBV5-6|TRBJ2-1|TRBD1
CASSNRDRVEQFF
TGTGCCAGCAGCAACCGGGACAGGGTGGAGCAGTTCTTC
>NA|TRBV5-1|TRBJ2-4|TRBD2
CASSGERGVAKNIQYF
TGCGCCAGCAGCGGGGAGCGGGGGGTGGCCAAAAACATTCAGTACTTC
>NA|TRBV4-3|TRBJ2-1|NA
CASSQDVFTGSSPYNEQFF
TGCGCCAGCAGCCAAGATGTATTCACCGGGAGTTCCCCCTACAATGAGCAGTTCTTC
>NA|TRBV13|TRBJ2-7|NA
CASSPPGGSTYEQYF
TGTGCCAGCAGCCCCCCAGGCGGGTCTACCTACGAGCAGTACTTC
>NA|TRBV13|TRBJ2-3|TRBD2
CASSLVLAGTDTQYF
TGTGCCAGCAGCTTAGTCCTAGCGGGCACAGATACGCAGTATTTT
>NA|TRBV9|TRBJ2-5|TRBD2
CASSVIRGSLETQYF
TGTGCCAGCAGCGTAATTCGCGGGAGTTTGGAGACCCAGTACTTC
>NA|TRBV7-2|TRBJ1-2|NA
CASSSSVTANYGYTF
TGTGCCAGCAGCTCATCAGTTACAGCTAACTATGGCTACACCTTC
>NA|TRBV9|TRBJ1-2|NA
CASTSRYYGYTF
TGTGCCAGCACCTCTAGATACTATGGCTACACCTTC
>NA|TRBV6-5|TRBJ2-1|NA
CASHSPGRDNEQFF
TGTGCCAGTCATAGTCCCGGCAGGGACAATGAGCAGTTCTTC
>once|TRBV5-6|TRBJ1-1|TRBD1
CASSLETGLGNTEAFF
TGTGCCAGCAGCTTGGAGACAGGGTTGGGGAACACTGAAGCTTTCTTT
>NA|TRBV2|TRBJ2-7|TRBD2
CAISGERGRGDEQYF
TGTGCCATCAGTGGTGAACGCGGGAGAGGAGACGAGCAGTACTTC
>NA|TRBV9|TRBJ1-1|TRBD1
CASSPWTGLNTEAFF
TGTGCCAGCAGCCCCTGGACAGGGCTGAACACTGAAGCTTTCTTT
>NA|TRBV11-2|TRBJ1-2|NA
CASSLDRQGGENYGYTF
TGTGCCAGCAGCTTAGATCGGCAGGGCGGAGAGAACTATGGCTACACCTTC
>NA|TRBV25-1|TRBJ1-6|TRBD1
CASSQMAGGRNSPLHF
TGTGCCAGCAGTCAAATGGCAGGGGGCAGGAATTCACCCCTCCACTTT
>NA|TRBV5-4|TRBJ1-2|NA
CASSWGGRADGYTF
TGTGCCAGCAGCTGGGGAGGGAGGGCAGATGGCTACACCTTC
>NA|TRBV5-1|TRBJ2-7|NA
CASSLASGGGREQYF
TGCGCCAGCAGCTTGGCTTCCGGGGGAGGTCGCGAGCAGTACTTC
>few|TRBV19|TRBJ2-1|TRBD2
CATSLLAGAPNEQFF
TGTGCCACCTCGTTACTAGCGGGAGCCCCGAATGAGCAGTTCTTC
>NA|TRBV19|TRBJ1-1|TRBD1
CASSIRTGGNTEAFF
TGTGCCAGTAGTATACGGACAGGGGGGAACACTGAAGCTTTCTTT
>once|TRBV21-1|TRBJ2-2|NA
CASSKGLAEANTGELFF
TGTGCCAGCAGCAAGGGGCTAGCGGAAGCGAACACCGGGGAGCTGTTTTTT
>NA|TRBV19|TRBJ1-5|NA
CATSSGGLPQHF
TGTGCCACCTCCAGCGGTGGACTGCCCCAGCATTTT
>NA|TRBV28|TRBJ1-5|NA
CASKLTQGSNQPQHF
TGTGCCAGCAAACTCACACAGGGTAGCAATCAGCCCCAGCATTTT
>NA|TRBV7-9|TRBJ1-1|TRBD1
CASSRQTGAEAFF
TGTGCCAGCAGCCGCCAGACAGGGGCTGAAGCTTTCTTT
>NA|TRBV6-4|TRBJ1-5|NA
CASSETVGVQPQHF
TGTGCCAGCAGTGAGACGGTAGGGGTTCAGCCCCAGCATTTT
>NA|TRBV21-1|TRBJ1-2|NA
CASSKYQGQGYTF
TGTGCCAGCAGCAAATATCAGGGTCAGGGCTACACCTTC
>NA|TRBV19|TRBJ2-3|TRBD2
CASSTTSGSTDTQYF
TGTGCCAGTAGTACTACTAGCGGTAGCACAGATACGCAGTATTTT
>NA|TRBV12-5|TRBJ2-7|TRBD1
CASAPDRGFYEQYF
TGTGCTAGTGCTCCCGACAGGGGTTTTTACGAGCAGTACTTC
>NA|TRBV9|TRBJ1-1|TRBD1
CASSVGGTGGTEAFF
TGTGCCAGCAGCGTAGGGGGGACAGGGGGCACTGAAGCTTTCTTT
>NA|TRBV19|TRBJ1-5|NA
CASSPFAGPNQPQHF
TGTGCCAGTAGCCCCTTCGCGGGGCCAAATCAGCCCCAGCATTTT
>NA|TRBV30|TRBJ1-1|NA
CAWSVAGDVRMNTEAFF
TGTGCCTGGAGTGTTGCGGGGGACGTTAGAATGAACACTGAAGCTTTCTTT
>NA|TRBV13|TRBJ2-2|TRBD2
CASSLFAGGDRWTGELFF
TGTGCCAGCAGCTTATTTGCGGGAGGTGATAGATGGACCGGGGAGCTGTTTTTT
>NA|TRBV11-2|TRBJ1-1|NA
CASSLAFVSAEAFF
TGTGCCAGCAGCTTAGCGTTCGTCAGTGCTGAAGCTTTCTTT
>NA|TRBV30|TRBJ1-2|TRBD1
CAWSRDRHCTF
TGTGCCTGGAGTCGGGACAGGCACTGCACCTTC
>NA|TRBV5-6|TRBJ2-7|TRBD2
CASTRLAGGYEQYF
TGTGCCAGCACCCGACTAGCGGGAGGATACGAGCAGTACTTC
>NA|TRBV6-5|TRBJ2-7|TRBD1
CASSTGQGDYEQYF
TGTGCCAGCAGCACGGGACAGGGAGATTACGAGCAGTACTTC
>NA|TRBV28|TRBJ1-2|TRBD1
CASSSRDRLSPAIRDGYTF
TGTGCCAGCAGTTCCCGGGACAGGCTCTCCCCGGCCATAAGGGATGGCTACACCTTC
>NA|TRBV4-3|TRBJ2-7|NA
CASSQDVATSISYEQYF
TGCGCCAGCAGCCAAGATGTCGCGACTTCAATCTCCTACGAGCAGTACTTC
>few|TRBV27|TRBJ2-7|NA
CASSLSRVYEQYF
TGTGCCAGCAGTTTGAGCAGGGTCTACGAGCAGTACTTC
>once|TRBV4-2|TRBJ2-1|TRBD2
CASTATSGRRDEQFF
TGTGCCAGCACCGCGACTAGCGGGAGGAGGGATGAGCAGTTCTTC
>NA|TRBV4-1|TRBJ2-1|NA
CASSQGTHVDEQFF
TGCGCCAGCAGCCAAGGGACACACGTCGATGAGCAGTTCTTC
>NA|TRBV7-6|TRBJ2-1|NA
CASSLTGVGSSEFF
TGTGCCAGCAGCTTAACGGGGGTTGGTAGTAGTGAGTTCTTC
>NA|TRBV12-5|TRBJ2-7|TRBD1
CASEDRVYEQYF
TGTGCTAGTGAAGACAGGGTCTACGAGCAGTACTTC
>NA|TRBV6-4|TRBJ2-1|NA
CASSEDSSYNEQFF
TGTGCCAGCAGTGAGGACAGCTCCTACAATGAGCAGTTCTTC
>NA|TRBV6-4|TRBJ1-1|TRBD1
CASSDHPDRGGEAFF
TGTGCCAGCAGTGACCACCCCGACAGGGGAGGTGAAGCTTTCTTT
>once|TRBV29-1|TRBJ2-2|NA
CSVFPANTGELFF
TGCAGCGTTTTTCCAGCGAACACCGGGGAGCTGTTTTTT
>NA|TRBV11-2|TRBJ2-7|TRBD2
CASSAGLAGSYEQYF
TGTGCCAGCAGCGCAGGACTAGCGGGATCCTACGAGCAGTACTTC
>NA|TRBV27|TRBJ2-7|NA
CASSFLGGGWPYEQYF
TGTGCCAGCAGTTTTCTTGGGGGCGGGTGGCCCTACGAGCAGTACTTC
>NA|TRBV27|TRBJ1-2|NA
CASSPAGGEYGYTF
TGTGCCAGCAGTCCAGCGGGGGGGGAATATGGCTACACCTTC